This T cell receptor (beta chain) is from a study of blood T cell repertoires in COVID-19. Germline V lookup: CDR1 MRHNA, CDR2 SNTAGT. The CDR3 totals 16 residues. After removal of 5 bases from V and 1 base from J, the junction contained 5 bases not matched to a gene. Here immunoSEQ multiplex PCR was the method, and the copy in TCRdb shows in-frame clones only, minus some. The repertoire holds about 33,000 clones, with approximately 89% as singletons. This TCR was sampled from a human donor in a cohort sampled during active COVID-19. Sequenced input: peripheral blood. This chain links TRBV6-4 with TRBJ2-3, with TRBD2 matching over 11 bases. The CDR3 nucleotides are TGTGCCAGCAGTCTCCTAGCGGGGGGCGGCACAGATACGCAGTATTTT. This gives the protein CASSLLAGGGTDTQYF.